The 22 T cell receptor beta chains in this list originate from one sample, sequenced in a study of cytomegalovirus exposure and HLA in healthy donors. Researchers ran the PCR with 60 Vbeta and 13 Jbeta primers. The method was immunoSEQ multiplex PCR; TCRdb's version includes in-frame clones alone and lacks a portion of them. The data contain some 190,000 clones, around 76% of them singletons. Sequencing used PBMCs. The receptor source for this set is a woman under 40 in good health and CMV-seropositive.

The J gene is TRBJ2-3, the V gene TRBV9; 12 bases map to TRBD1. This CDR3 is built from 16 residues. With V trimmed by 3 bases and J by 4 bases, 6 bases remained unmatched. Germline CDR1 is SGDLS and CDR2 is YYNGEE. The CDR3 DNA follows: TGTGCCAGCAGCGCGCCAGGGACAGGGGGCCCAGATACGCAGTATTTT. It translates to CASSAPGTGGPDTQYF.

The chain has TRBV21-1 and TRBJ2-7; TRBD1, as called in the table, went unchecked against the DNA. TRBV21-1 is listed as a pseudogene. This CDR3 is 13 amino acids long. In DNA, the CDR3 is TGTGCCAGCAGCGACTGTTGGGGCAGGCGGCAGTACTTC. This encodes CASSDCWGRRQYF.

The chain is built from TRBV5-1 and TRBJ1-2; TRBD1 might be the D (6 bases). CDR1 is SGHRS, CDR2 YFSETQ, per germline. This CDR3 is 15 amino acids long. V was cut by 3 bases and J by 5 bases, with 17 bases left in between. The CDR3 sequence is CASSWYREGVYGYTF. The CDR3 DNA is TGCGCCAGCAGCTGGTACAGGGAGGGGGTATATGGCTACACCTTC.

The chain employs TRBV7-3 and TRBJ2-5; possible D gene TRBD2, 5 bases. CDR1 and CDR2 (germline): SGHTA, FQGTGA. This CDR3 spans 13 amino acids. V was cut by 5 bases and J by 2 bases, with 9 bases left in between. The chain's CDR3 is CASSLGLQETQYF. As DNA, the CDR3 is TGTGCCAGCAGCCTAGGACTTCAAGAGACCCAGTACTTC.

J is TRBJ2-1 and V is TRBV28; 12 bases are shared with TRBD2. The germline V gene encodes CDR1 MDHEN and CDR2 SYDVKM. The CDR3 loop spans 14 amino acids. V shed 10 bases, J shed 7 bases, and the junction held 8 bases outside the gene matches. CDR3 sequence: CAISGLAGPNEQFF. The DNA for the CDR3 is TGTGCCATCTCAGGACTAGCGGGACCAAATGAGCAGTTCTTC.

The V and J genes are TRBV2 and TRBJ2-2; 7 bases map to TRBD2. This CDR3 has 14 amino acids. Germline loops: CDR1 SNHLY, CDR2 FYNNEI. V was pared by 9 bases and J by 4 bases, with 8 bases of the junction left unmatched. The CDR3 DNA reads as TGTGCCAGTAACGAGGGACTACCCACCGGGGAGCTGTTTTTT. As protein: CASNEGLPTGELFF.

The V gene is TRBV19, the J gene TRBJ1-5; 8 nucleotides align to TRBD1. V trimming: 6 bases; J trimming: 3 bases; junction bases outside the gene matches: 7. The CDR3 has 15 amino acids. CDR1 and CDR2 from the germline V gene are LNHDA and SQIVND (reference sequence). The CDR3 bases are TGTGCCAGTAGAAGAGCAGGGGGCGACAATCAGCCCCAGCATTTT. Translation gives CASRRAGGDNQPQHF.

The rearrangement links TRBV4-2 to TRBJ1-5; D gene ambiguous. The CDR3 loop spans 13 amino acids. V lost 4 bases and J 5 bases, leaving 9 bases between the germline ends. Germline V gene lookup returns CDR1 LGHNA and CDR2 YNFKEQ. CDR3 DNA sequence: TGTGCCAGCAGCCCGGTCCTATATCAGCCCCAGCATTTT. Residues: CASSPVLYQPQHF.

This chain joins TRBV15 and TRBJ2-1, with D maybe TRBD2 (6 bases). This CDR3 region has 15 residues. V was clipped by 5 bases and J by 0 bases, with 11 bases between them. Germline lookup yields CDR1 LNHNV and CDR2 YYDKDF (reference sequence). This CDR3 reads CATSWGEPSYNEQFF. The CDR3 DNA is TGTGCCACCAGCTGGGGGGAGCCCTCCTACAATGAGCAGTTCTTC.

This clone was recorded a few times. The chain uses TRBV30 and TRBJ1-5, with 7 bases aligning to TRBD1. Germline trimming cut 5 bases from V and 1 base from J; bases unmatched to any gene: 2. The length of the CDR3 is 13 residues. CDR1 is GTSNPN and CDR2 is SVGIG in the germline V gene (reference sequence). CDR3 DNA sequence: TGTGCCTGGGGAGGGGGCAGCAATCAGCCCCAGCATTTT. It yields the protein CAWGGGSNQPQHF.

This clone has just one count. The rearrangement links TRBV5-1 to TRBJ2-3; the D is unclear. CDR3 length: 15 residues. The germline V and J ends were trimmed by 1 base and 4 bases, with 13 bases remaining between them. The germline gives CDR1 SGHRS, CDR2 YFSETQ. The CDR3 sequence: CASSLSLRLADTQYF. In nucleotides, the CDR3 is TGCGCCAGCAGCTTGTCTCTTCGCTTAGCAGATACGCAGTATTTT.

This rearrangement joins TRBV19 to TRBJ2-7; 8 bases fit TRBD1. Germline CDR1 is LNHDA and CDR2 is SQIVND (reference sequence). The junction had 6 bases not matched to a gene; V was cut back by 6 bases and J by 5 bases. The length of the CDR3 is 13 residues. DNA of the CDR3: TGTGCCAGTAGCGCCAGGGGGCCCGACGAGCAGTACTTC. It encodes CASSARGPDEQYF.

This clone was counted a single time. The chain is built from TRBV27 and TRBJ2-5, with D tentatively TRBD2 (5 bases). CDR1 MNHEY and CDR2 SMNVEV come from the germline V gene (reference sequence). Deletions cut 3 bases from V and 3 bases from J, with 14 bases between. The CDR3 is 15 amino acids. The CDR3 here is CASSFPLRAKETQYF. CDR3 DNA: TGTGCCAGCAGTTTCCCCCTGAGGGCCAAAGAGACCCAGTACTTC.

The genes are TRBV4-2 and TRBJ1-3; D is unclear. Germline loops: CDR1 LGHNA, CDR2 YNFKEQ. This CDR3 has 16 residues. V dropped 5 bases and J dropped 4 bases, with 18 bases sitting between them. The CDR3 DNA sequence: TGTGCCAGCAGCGCTAAAACAGATAACCTCGGAAACACCATATATTTT. This translates into CASSAKTDNLGNTIYF.

The chain links TRBV4-2 to TRBJ2-5, with D tentatively TRBD2 (5 bases). Matching the DNA end better, TRBJ2-7 makes the J call doubtful. CDR1 is LGHNA, CDR2 YNFKEQ, per germline. The CDR3 spans 14 residues. The CDR3 is CASSQGRLTYEQYF. CDR3 bases: TGTGCCAGCAGCCAAGGCCGACTAACCTACGAGCAGTACTTC.

The V gene is TRBV7-8, the J gene TRBJ2-5; 7 bases match TRBD2. Germline CDR1 is SGHVS and CDR2 is FQNEAQ. CDR3 length: 16 residues. The V segment lost 3 bases and the J segment 3 bases; nucleotides outside the gene matches: 10. The CDR3 DNA reads as TGTGCCAGCAGCTTTCGGGGGGTCAGGACTAAAGAGACCCAGTACTTC. Its protein product is CASSFRGVRTKETQYF.

This clone was observed a handful of times. This rearrangement joins TRBV4-1 to TRBJ1-5; the D gene is possibly TRBD1 (5 bases). CDR1 MGHRA and CDR2 YSYEKL come from the germline V gene. This CDR3 comprises 18 residues. Trimming shortened V by 5 bases and J by 0 bases, and 20 bases separated the two germline ends. CDR3 in amino acids: CASSEGWAGLLSNQPQHF. CDR3 DNA: TGCGCCAGCAGCGAAGGATGGGCGGGACTCCTTAGCAATCAGCCCCAGCATTTT.

The V and J genes are TRBV10-3 and TRBJ1-1; the D is unclear. V dropped 8 bases and J dropped 2 bases, with 9 bases sitting between them. The germline gives CDR1 ENHRY, CDR2 SYGVKD. This CDR3 contains 12 residues. The DNA for the CDR3 is TGTGCCATCCGCGAGGGAAACACTGAAGCTTTCTTT. It encodes CAIREGNTEAFF.

This chain joins TRBV6-1 and TRBJ2-3, with D tentatively TRBD2 (5 bases). The CDR3 totals 13 residues. V lost 4 bases to trimming and J lost 7 bases, with 12 bases between them. Germline V gene data show CDR1 as MNHNS and CDR2 as SASEGT. The CDR3 DNA is TGTGCCAGCAGTGCTAACCGGGATAATACGCAGTATTTT. It specifies CASSANRDNTQYF.

The V and J genes are TRBV11-1 and TRBJ2-7, with TRBD1 matching 7 bases. The CDR3 loop spans 12 amino acids. V lost 5 bases to trimming and J lost 5 bases; unmatched junction nucleotides: 3. Germline V gene sequence: CDR1 SGHAT, CDR2 FQDESV (reference sequence). CDR3 DNA: TGTGCCAGCAGCATGGGACAGCACGAGCAGTACTTC. This encodes CASSMGQHEQYF.

The chain carries TRBV5-1 and TRBJ2-7; TRBD2 agrees at 12 bases. CDR1 and CDR2 (germline): SGHRS, YFSETQ. The CDR3 contains 13 residues. V lost 4 bases, J lost 7 bases, and 3 bases stayed unmatched. CDR3 amino acids: CASSTGLAGEQYF. The DNA of the CDR3 is TGCGCCAGCAGCACCGGACTAGCGGGGGAGCAGTACTTC.

The CDR3 is CASPRRVENTGELFF. Here the CDR3 DNA reads TGTGCCAGCCCACGGCGGGTAGAGAACACCGGGGAGCTGTTTTTT. The V call is TRBV6-6, the J call TRBJ2-2; D perhaps matches TRBD2 (5 bases). The CDR3 contains 15 residues. V lost 8 bases to trimming and J lost 1 base, with 14 bases between them. CDR1 and CDR2 from the germline V gene are MNHNY and SVGAGI (reference sequence).